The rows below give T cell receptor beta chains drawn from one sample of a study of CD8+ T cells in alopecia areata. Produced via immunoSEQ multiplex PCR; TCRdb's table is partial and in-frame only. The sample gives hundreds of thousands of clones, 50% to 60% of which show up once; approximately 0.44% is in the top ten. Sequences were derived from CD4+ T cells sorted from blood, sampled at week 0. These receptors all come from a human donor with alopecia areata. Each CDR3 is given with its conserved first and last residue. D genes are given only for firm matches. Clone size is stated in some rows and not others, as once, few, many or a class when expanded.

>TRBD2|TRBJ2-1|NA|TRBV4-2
CASSQEPGLGNNEQFF
TGTGCCAGCAGCCAAGAACCGGGACTAGGGAACAATGAGCAGTTCTTC
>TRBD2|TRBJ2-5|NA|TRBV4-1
CASSQLGLAGSQETQYF
TGCGCCAGCAGCCAACTAGGACTAGCGGGGAGCCAAGAGACCCAGTACTTC
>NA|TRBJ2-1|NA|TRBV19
CASIHEQFF
TGTGCCAGTATTCATGAGCAGTTCTTC
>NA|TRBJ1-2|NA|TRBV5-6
CASSLAEMVYGYTF
TGTGCCAGCAGCTTGGCGGAAATGGTCTATGGCTACACCTTC
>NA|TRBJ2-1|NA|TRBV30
CAWATRGHSYNEQFF
TGTGCCTGGGCAACGAGGGGCCACTCCTACAATGAGCAGTTCTTC
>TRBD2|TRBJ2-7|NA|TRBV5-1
CASSPAGGPSYEQYF
TGCGCCAGCAGCCCAGCGGGGGGCCCTAGCTACGAGCAGTACTTC
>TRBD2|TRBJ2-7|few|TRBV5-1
CASSNGRSVSYEQYF
TGCGCCAGCAGTAACGGGAGGTCCGTCTCCTACGAGCAGTACTTC
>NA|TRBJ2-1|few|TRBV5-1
CASSFGAGGRSYNEQFF
TGCGCCAGCAGCTTTGGGGCGGGCGGCCGCTCCTACAATGAGCAGTTCTTC
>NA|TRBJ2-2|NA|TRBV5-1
CASSFLLVQDGELFF
TGCGCCAGCAGCTTCTTGCTCGTTCAGGATGGGGAGCTGTTTTTT
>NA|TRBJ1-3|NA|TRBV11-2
CASSETRSTIYF
TGTGCCAGCAGCGAGACCCGTTCCACCATATATTTT
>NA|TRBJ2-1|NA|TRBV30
CAWRRPSRQSEQFF
TGTGCCTGGAGAAGGCCATCTCGGCAGAGTGAGCAGTTCTTC
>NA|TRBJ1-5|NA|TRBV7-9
CASSPVTTDQPQHF
TGTGCCAGCAGCCCTGTGACAACGGATCAGCCCCAGCATTTT
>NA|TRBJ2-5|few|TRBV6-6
CASSRPMEGLKTQYF
TGTGCCAGCAGTCGACCCATGGAGGGCCTAAAGACCCAGTACTTC
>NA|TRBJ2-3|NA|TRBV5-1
CASSLATGPDTQYF
TGCGCCAGCAGCTTGGCCACGGGGCCAGATACGCAGTATTTT
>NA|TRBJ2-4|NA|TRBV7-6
CASSSSLNIQYF
TGTGCCAGCAGCTCTTCGTTAAACATTCAGTACTTC
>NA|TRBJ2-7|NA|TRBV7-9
CASSNWRQSYEQYF
TGTGCCAGCAGCAATTGGCGACAGTCCTACGAGCAGTACTTC
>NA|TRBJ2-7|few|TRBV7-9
CASSPQGNEQYF
TGTGCCAGCAGCCCACAGGGAAACGAGCAGTACTTC
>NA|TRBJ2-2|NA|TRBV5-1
CASSQTRNTGELFF
TGCGCCAGCAGCCAAACACGAAACACCGGGGAGCTGTTTTTT
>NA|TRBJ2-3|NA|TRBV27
CASSLSDADTQYF
TGTGCCAGCAGTTTATCCGACGCAGATACGCAGTATTTT
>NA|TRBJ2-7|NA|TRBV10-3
CAISLDSSSYEQYF
TGTGCCATCAGCCTAGACTCTAGCTCCTACGAGCAGTACTTC
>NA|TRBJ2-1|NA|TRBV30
CAWSRGPYNEQFF
TGTGCCTGGAGCCGGGGGCCCTACAATGAGCAGTTCTTC
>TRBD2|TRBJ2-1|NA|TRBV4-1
CASSRGTSGSIEQFF
TGCGCCAGCAGCCGCGGGACTAGCGGGAGTATTGAGCAGTTCTTC
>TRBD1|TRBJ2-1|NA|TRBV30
CAWSRGTGTYNEQFF
TGTGCCTGGAGTAGAGGGACAGGGACTTACAATGAGCAGTTCTTC
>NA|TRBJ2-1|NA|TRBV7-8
CASSLFRDSLFF
TGTGCCAGCAGCCTATTTCGGGACTCGCTGTTCTTC
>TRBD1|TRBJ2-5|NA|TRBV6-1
CASSKTGEETQYF
TGTGCCAGCAGTAAGACAGGGGAAGAGACCCAGTACTTC
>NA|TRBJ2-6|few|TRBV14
CASSFFGGSGANVLTF
TGTGCCAGCAGCTTTTTCGGGGGCTCTGGGGCCAACGTCCTGACTTTC
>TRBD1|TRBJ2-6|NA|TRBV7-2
CASSADRGSSGANVLTF
TGTGCCAGCAGCGCCGACAGGGGTTCGTCTGGGGCCAACGTCCTGACTTTC